The entry below describes one T cell receptor beta chain. Which antigen it targets is not known. Within one base of it there is no much larger clone, and no base qualities were kept. The data derive from a study of blood T cell repertoires in COVID-19 (dated by TCRdb to about 2020). In terms of the full investigation: The collaborator samples originated in the United States, Italy and Spain and spanned the acute and convalescent phases of COVID-19. The prospective study material was composed of cDNA or gDNA derived from T cells, B-cell-depleted T cells, or PBMCs. The dataset comprised deeply sampled blood TCRbeta repertoires from subjects exposed to, actively infected with, or recovered from COVID-19. The repertoires were released in a freely available public database meant as a resource for research on the immune response to SARS-CoV-2. Samples came from the ongoing ImmuneRACE study (first 160 participants) plus 1,254 subjects from 6 global collaborators. A de-identified subject ID, COVID-19 status, age in years and sex were almost always included in the sample metadata. HLA class I and class II types, where available, came from metadata supplied by the sample provider rather than from assay-based typing. Overall study results and their limits: The amount of clinical and demographic metadata varied by source and participant and was provided uncurated.

TCRbeta CDR3 regions were amplified from genomic DNA by means of the immunoSEQ Assay, a bias-controlled multiplex PCR. For the original study's pipeline: The number of nucleated cells in each sample was estimated from the amplification of reference gene primers within the assay. Sequence reads were collapsed and filtered to measure the absolute abundance of every unique TCRbeta CDR3 rearrangement. For each sample, productive Simpson clonality was calculated by taking the square root of Simpson's diversity index across productive rearrangements. What TCRdb holds here is the immuneACCESS table cut down to in-frame rearrangements. Part of the clones is not present; checked against another copy, under half of the missing clones reflect an unresolved V gene, and the others are unexplained. The V and J calls and the clone size are those of that table, but D and trimming were determined from the DNA. In all, the sample holds around 170,000 clones, and about four fifths of those were seen once. The ten largest clones represent approximately 15% of the sample.

Whole blood was collected in K2EDTA tubes by collaborating institutions according to the institutions' own protocols. Collaborator samples were shipped for TCRbeta analysis as frozen whole blood, isolated PBMCs, or DNA extracted from either sample type. CDR1 and CDR2 are read off the germline V gene as KGHSH and LQKENI. Reading from cysteine to phenylalanine, the CDR3 counts 17 amino acids. The only DNA kept is the CDR3, 51 bases in frame from the first base. The V end gives up 1 base and the J end 5 bases, leaving 12 bases in the junction not matched to a gene. Recombination linked TRBV18 to TRBJ1-2, and 8 junction bases match TRBD1. Sequenced material: peripheral blood. The clonotype was recovered from a woman older than 75 with acute or convalescent COVID-19. The sequence in DNA is TGTGCCAGCTCACCACGAAGAGAAACCGGGACAGGATATGGCTACACCTTC. This is translated as CASSPRRETGTGYGYTF.